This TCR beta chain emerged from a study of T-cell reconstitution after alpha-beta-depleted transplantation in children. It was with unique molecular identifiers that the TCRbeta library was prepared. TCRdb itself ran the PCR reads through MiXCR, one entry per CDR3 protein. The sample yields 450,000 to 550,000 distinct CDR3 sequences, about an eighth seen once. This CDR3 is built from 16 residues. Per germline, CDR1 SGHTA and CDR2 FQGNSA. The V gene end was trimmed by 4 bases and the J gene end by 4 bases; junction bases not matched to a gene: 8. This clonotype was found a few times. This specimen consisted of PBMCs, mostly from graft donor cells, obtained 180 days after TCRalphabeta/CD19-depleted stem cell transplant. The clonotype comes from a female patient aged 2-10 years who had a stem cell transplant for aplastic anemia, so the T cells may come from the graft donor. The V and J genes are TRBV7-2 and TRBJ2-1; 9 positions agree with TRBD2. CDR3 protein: CASSSRTSALYNEQFF. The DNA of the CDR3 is TGTGCCAGCAGCTCCCGGACTAGCGCGTTATACAATGAGCAGTTCTTC.